The 28 T cell receptor beta chains reported below all come from one sample, sequenced in a study of T cell changes during pregnancy in multiple sclerosis. TCRdb keeps only in-frame clones here, not all; method: immunoSEQ multiplex PCR. The sample contains 40,000 to 55,000 clones, about 91% of which appear only once. The input for sequencing was CD8+ T cells from peripheral blood mononuclear cells, taken after pregnancy. All receptors derive from a female donor with multiple sclerosis, enrolled in a pregnancy study.

The V call is TRBV6-1, the J call TRBJ1-5, with 7 bases matching TRBD1. The CDR3 covers 19 residues. Trimming cost V 1 base and J 1 base; bases outside gene matches: 13. The germline V gene has CDR1 MNHNS and CDR2 SASEGT. The CDR3, as DNA: TGTGCCAGCAGTGAAGGGAGACAGGGAATTGTAAGAAGCAATCAGCCCCAGCATTTT. Protein: CASSEGRQGIVRSNQPQHF.

This chain links TRBV7-9 with TRBJ2-3; weak D call: TRBD1 (7 bases). Trimming removed 4 bases from V and 0 bases from J, with 17 bases in between. From germline, CDR1 is SEHNR and CDR2 FQNEAQ (reference sequence). The CDR3 has 17 amino acids. The CDR3 protein is CASSYDSRGTSTDTQYF. The CDR3 coding sequence is TGTGCCAGCAGCTACGACAGCAGGGGGACTAGCACAGATACGCAGTATTTT.

This chain connects TRBV19 to TRBJ2-7; D is unresolved. The CDR3 length is 14 residues. Per the germline V gene, CDR1 is LNHDA and CDR2 is SQIVND (reference sequence). The V and J ends lost 5 bases and 2 bases respectively, with 13 bases between them. The CDR3 DNA is TGTGCCAGTAGTGCAAGCCTCATAACCTACGAGCAGTACTTC. Its translation: CASSASLITYEQYF.

This chain joins TRBV7-9 and TRBJ1-2, with D possibly being TRBD1 (6 bases). CDR1 is SEHNR, CDR2 FQNEAQ, per germline (reference sequence). Trimming took 4 bases from V and 6 from J, leaving 18 bases between them. The CDR3 is 15 amino acids. DNA for the CDR3: TGTGCCAGCAGCTCCCACAGGGTATCCGTTGATGGCTACACCTTC. Its translation: CASSSHRVSVDGYTF.

The V call is TRBV7-6, the J call TRBJ1-4; 8 bases are shared with TRBD1. Per the germline V gene, CDR1 is SGHVS and CDR2 is FNYEAQ. The V segment lost 4 bases and the J segment 7 bases; nucleotides outside the gene matches: 8. The CDR3 is made up of 15 amino acids. CDR3 in amino acids: CASSSLGQGGEKLFF. Written as DNA, the CDR3 is TGTGCCAGCAGCTCCCTCGGACAGGGTGGTGAAAAACTGTTTTTT.

The gene calls are TRBV19 and TRBJ2-1; the D gene is possibly TRBD1 (5 bases). V was clipped by 5 bases and J by 2 bases, with 13 bases between them. CDR1 LNHDA and CDR2 SQIVND come from the germline V gene (reference sequence). The CDR3 is made up of 15 amino acids. The CDR3 loop is CASSWVREPYNEQFF. The CDR3 nucleotides read TGTGCCAGTAGTTGGGTCAGGGAACCCTACAATGAGCAGTTCTTC.

The chain combines TRBV10-2 with TRBJ2-1; tentative D call: TRBD1 (6 bases). The CDR3 has 15 amino acids. The V gene lost 4 bases and the J gene lost 0 bases, with 10 bases spanning the gap. Germline CDR1 WSHSY, CDR2 SAAADI. The CDR3 DNA reads as TGCGCCAGCAGTGGGACAGAGAGCTCCTACAATGAGCAGTTCTTC. This gives the protein CASSGTESSYNEQFF.

This chain uses TRBV21-1 with TRBJ1-5; no check of the table's D call, TRBD1, against the DNA was made. TRBV21-1 is a pseudogene segment. The CDR3 is 18 amino acids. Written as DNA, the CDR3 is TGTGCCGCCCCTCGGGGACAGGGCCTCCAAAGGGGCAATCAGCCCCAGCATTTT. Translated, it gives CAAPRGQGLQRGNQPQHF.

This chain links TRBV6-5 with TRBJ2-3; TRBD1 matches 7 bases. With V trimmed by 0 bases and J by 2 bases, 5 bases remained unmatched. The CDR3 sequence is 16 residues long. Germline V CDR1 and CDR2: MNHEY, SVGAGI. The CDR3 nucleotides are TGTGCCAGCAGTTACTCGGGGACAGCTCCCACAGATACGCAGTATTTT. Translating it yields CASSYSGTAPTDTQYF.

The chain has TRBV20-1 and TRBJ2-3; tentatively, D is TRBD2 (6 bases). Germline values: CDR1 DFQATT, CDR2 SNEGSKA (reference sequence). The CDR3 runs 11 residues. Trimming took off 7 bases at V and 4 bases at J, with 9 bases between the two ends. CDR3: CSGRESDTQYF. The CDR3 nucleotides read TGCAGTGGACGGGAGTCAGATACGCAGTATTTT.

The V gene is TRBV27, the J gene TRBJ2-7; TRBD1 matches 7 bases. Germline V CDR1 and CDR2: MNHEY, SMNVEV (reference sequence). V gave up 3 bases and J gave up 12 bases; unmatched junction bases: 5. The CDR3 extends over 11 amino acids. The CDR3 region is CASSFQGVRYF. The CDR3 DNA reads TGTGCCAGCAGTTTTCAGGGGGTTCGGTACTTC.

The CDR3 loop reads CASSMGQGALNTEAFF. The CDR3 bases are TGTGCCAGTAGTATGGGACAGGGGGCGTTGAACACTGAAGCTTTCTTT. V usage is TRBV19 and J usage is TRBJ1-1; 12 nucleotides agree with TRBD1. This CDR3 has 16 amino acids. CDR1 is LNHDA and CDR2 is SQIVND in the germline V gene (reference sequence). V lost 3 bases, J lost 0 bases, and 2 bases stayed unmatched.

The chain uses TRBV9 and TRBJ2-1; tentative D call: TRBD2 (5 bases). The germline V gene has CDR1 SGDLS and CDR2 YYNGEE. Trimming took off 6 bases at V and 0 bases at J, with 19 bases between the two ends. The CDR3 spans 17 residues. The CDR3, as DNA: TGTGCCAGCAACCGATTAGCGACCTCTAGCTCCTACAATGAGCAGTTCTTC. Its translation: CASNRLATSSSYNEQFF.

This sequence joins TRBV6-1 and TRBJ2-7, with a weak D call TRBD1 (5 bases). The CDR3 is made up of 15 amino acids. In germline, CDR1 is MNHNS, CDR2 SASEGT. V lost 2 bases to trimming and J lost 2 bases, with 13 bases between them. The CDR3: CASSERSWGTYEQYF. Here the CDR3 DNA reads TGTGCCAGCAGTGAAAGGTCTTGGGGCACCTACGAGCAGTACTTC.

The rearrangement uses TRBV19 and TRBJ1-1; possibly TRBD1 for D (5 bases). Per germline, CDR1 LNHDA and CDR2 SQIVND (reference sequence). There are 13 residues in the CDR3. V was shortened by 3 bases and J by 3 bases, with 8 bases between the two germline ends. CDR3 in amino acids: CASSIWGDTEAFF. The CDR3 bases are TGTGCCAGTAGTATCTGGGGGGACACTGAAGCTTTCTTT.

CDR3 sequence reads: CASSIEHRSSGANVLTF. CDR3 in DNA: TGTGCCAGTAGTATAGAGCACAGGTCCTCTGGGGCCAACGTCCTGACTTTC. This rearrangement joins TRBV19 to TRBJ2-6; perhaps TRBD1 as D (5 bases). Germline values: CDR1 LNHDA, CDR2 SQIVND (reference sequence). V lost 0 bases and J lost 0, with 9 bases in between. This CDR3 is 17 amino acids long.

J is TRBJ1-2 and V is TRBV6-6; no firm D call. CDR1 and CDR2 (germline): MNHNY, SVGAGI (reference sequence). CDR3 length: 14 residues. The V end was cut by 5 bases, the J end by 0 bases, with 10 bases between. For the CDR3, the DNA is TGTGCCAGCAGTAACGCAGAAGCTAACTATGGCTACACCTTC. Its protein is CASSNAEANYGYTF.

The chain has TRBV6-1 and TRBJ1-5; D may be TRBD1 (6 bases). The V end lost 3 bases, the J end lost 3 bases, and 15 bases lay between the germline ends. This CDR3 contains 16 residues. Germline V gene lookup returns CDR1 MNHNS and CDR2 SASEGT. The CDR3 nucleotides read TGTGCCAGCAGTGATATACAGGGTCGTTCCAATCAGCCCCAGCATTTT. It codes for CASSDIQGRSNQPQHF.

The genes are TRBV6-1 and TRBJ1-2, with 12 nucleotides matching TRBD1. The junction had 7 bases not matched to a gene; V was cut back by 0 bases and J by 8 bases. CDR1 and CDR2 from the germline V gene are MNHNS and SASEGT. This CDR3 region has 16 residues. CDR3 in DNA: TGTGCCAGCAGTGAAGCAGGGACAGGGGGCGCAAGAGGCTACACCTTC. This gives the protein CASSEAGTGGARGYTF.

The DNA for the CDR3 is TGTGCCAGCTCACCTAAACCTGACAGCAACATGAACACTGAAGCTTTCTTT. Amino acid sequence: CASSPKPDSNMNTEAFF. This sequence joins TRBV18 and TRBJ1-1; tentatively, D is TRBD1 (5 bases). CDR1 is KGHSH and CDR2 is LQKENI in the germline V gene. Deletions cut 3 bases from V and 0 bases from J, with 17 bases between. This CDR3 has 17 residues.

The J gene is TRBJ1-3, the V gene TRBV7-3, with TRBD1 matching over 11 bases. The CDR3 contains 19 residues. Per germline, CDR1 SGHTA and CDR2 FQGTGA. V lost 7 bases, J lost 0 bases, and 14 bases stayed unmatched. The chain's CDR3 is CASTIRDRGCPDSGNTIYF. The CDR3 nucleotides are TGTGCCAGCACCATCCGGGACAGGGGGTGCCCTGACTCTGGAAACACCATATATTTT.

This chain links TRBV20-1 with TRBJ2-1; TRBD2 is a possible D gene (6 bases). Looked up from germline, CDR1 is DFQATT and CDR2 is SNEGSKA (reference sequence). The CDR3 consists of 10 residues. The germline V and J ends were trimmed by 5 bases and 10 bases, with 9 bases remaining between them. CDR3 bases: TGCAGTGCTCAGGAGGGGGAGCAGTTCTTC. Its protein is CSAQEGEQFF.

The count of this clone is one. V and J are TRBV7-9 and TRBJ1-2, with 9 bases matching TRBD1. This CDR3 region has 18 residues. With 7 bases clipped from V and 3 bases from J, the junction kept 18 bases outside the gene matches. Germline assignment: CDR1 SEHNR and CDR2 FQNEAQ (reference sequence). CDR3 nucleotide sequence: TGTGCCAGCAATGGGGGATCTTCGGGACAGGGTTGGGACTATGGCTACACCTTC. It is translated as CASNGGSSGQGWDYGYTF.

The chain is built from TRBV7-9 and TRBJ2-7; the D gene is possibly TRBD2 (7 bases). The CDR3 covers 13 residues. Trimming cost V 5 bases and J 2 bases, with 10 bases left between them. The germline CDR1 and CDR2 sequences are SEHNR and FQNEAQ (reference sequence). As DNA, the CDR3 is TGTGCCAGCAGCCGGGGGGCCGCCTACGAGCAGTACTTC. Residues: CASSRGAAYEQYF.

This chain uses TRBV4-1 with TRBJ2-7, with 9 bases aligning to TRBD1. This CDR3 is 14 amino acids long. The V gene end was trimmed by 0 bases and the J gene end by 6 bases; junction bases not matched to a gene: 3. The germline gives CDR1 MGHRA, CDR2 YSYEKL. The CDR3, as DNA: TGCGCCAGCAGCCAAGAAGGGGACAGGGCCGAGCAGTACTTC. Translated: CASSQEGDRAEQYF.

The V and J genes are TRBV18 and TRBJ1-1, with D uncertain. The CDR3 is 14 residues long. Trimming left V 0 bases short and J 6 bases short, with 11 bases between. Germline V gene lookup returns CDR1 KGHSH and CDR2 LQKENI. The CDR3 DNA sequence: TGTGCCAGCTCACCACCGATTTTAACGGCTGAAGCTTTCTTT. Its translation is CASSPPILTAEAFF.

The V call is TRBV11-2, the J call TRBJ2-1, with 10 positions matching TRBD2. The CDR3 is 15 residues long. The V segment lost 3 bases and the J segment 8 bases; nucleotides outside the gene matches: 7. Germline V lookup: CDR1 SGHAT, CDR2 FQNNGV. For the CDR3, the DNA is TGTGCCAGCAGCTTTCTAGCGGGAGCTGTTGATGAGCAGTTCTTC. This codes for CASSFLAGAVDEQFF.

V usage is TRBV11-2 and J usage is TRBJ2-7, with 11 bases identical to TRBD2. The CDR3 has 16 amino acids. Per the germline V gene, CDR1 is SGHAT and CDR2 is FQNNGV. J was trimmed by 1 base and V by 0 bases; bases with no gene match: 2. The CDR3 DNA follows: TGTGCCAGCAGCTTAGACGCTAGCGGGAGGTCCTACGAGCAGTACTTC. As protein: CASSLDASGRSYEQYF.